This T cell receptor beta chain stems from a study of liver allograft versus peripheral blood T cells. Looking at the study overall: The authors compared T cell receptor repertoires in transplanted livers with those in the peripheral blood of recipients. Regarding the study as a whole: T cell receptor repertoires inside liver allografts reportedly differed from those in peripheral blood.

This clonotype is judged medium-sized. Its antigen is currently unknown. TCRdb reprocessed the reads with MiXCR, giving one entry per CDR3 protein. The sample records 15,000 or so distinct CDR3 sequences, 25% to 35% being singletons. The sequence was collected from a human patient who had a liver transplant. The graft donor may have contributed some T cells.

The CDR3 bases are TGTGCCAGTAGCCCCAGAGGACTAGCGGGGCTCACTGATACGCAGTATTTT. Residues: CASSPRGLAGLTDTQYF. V usage is TRBV19 and J usage is TRBJ2-3; TRBD2 matches at 12 bases. The J segment lost 6 bases and the V segment lost 6 bases, leaving 13 bases of the junction unmatched. The germline V gene encodes CDR1 LNHDA and CDR2 SQIVND (reference sequence). CDR3 length: 17 residues.